The 19 T cell receptor beta chains presented below share a single source sample, sequenced in a study of cytotoxic CD8 clonotypes in ibrutinib-treated CLL. Produced via immunoSEQ multiplex PCR; TCRdb's table is partial and in-frame only. The table lists about 150,000 clones, 70% to 80% of them singletons. This material consisted of PBMCs, taken after 24 months of ibrutinib treatment. The receptors come from a human donor with chronic lymphocytic leukemia.

The genes are TRBV7-2 and TRBJ2-5; D remains unclear. Looked up from germline, CDR1 is SGHTA and CDR2 is FQGNSA. V lost 2 bases to trimming and J lost 5 bases, with 9 bases between them. There are 13 residues in the CDR3. The CDR3 here is CASSLWVGETQYF. The CDR3, as DNA: TGTGCCAGCAGCTTATGGGTGGGGGAGACCCAGTACTTC. Full variable domain (rest looked up from reference TRBV7-2 and TRBJ2-5): GAGVSQSPSNKVTEKGKDVELRCDPISGHTALYWYRQSLGQGLEFLIYFQGNSAPDKSGLPSDRFSAERTGGSVSTLTIQRTQQEDSAVYLCASSLWVGETQYFGPGTRLLVL.

By share of the sample, this clone is medium-sized. The chain links TRBV13 to TRBJ1-2; D unresolved. The germline CDR1 and CDR2 sequences are PRHDT and FYEKMQ (reference sequence). Trimming removed 4 bases from V and 8 bases from J, with 17 bases in between. The CDR3 is 14 residues long. In DNA, the CDR3 is TGTGCCAGCAGCTGGGGTGGAGAGCGCCGGGGCTACACCTTC. Its translation is CASSWGGERRGYTF.

The sample holds one count of this clone. The chain uses TRBV2 and TRBJ1-4; TRBD1 aligns across 8 bases. Germline CDR1 reads SNHLY; CDR2 reads FYNNEI. This CDR3 comprises 15 residues. J lost 7 bases, V lost 8 bases, and 12 bases had no gene match. The CDR3, as DNA: TGTGCCAGCCGACAGGGGCGAATTACGGGTGAAAAACTGTTTTTT. It specifies CASRQGRITGEKLFF.

The CDR3 DNA is TGTGCCAGCAGCTTTGCCAGCAAAAGCTCCTACGAGCAGTACTTC. Amino acid sequence: CASSFASKSSYEQYF. The rearrangement uses TRBV7-9 and TRBJ2-7; D not resolved. This CDR3 has 15 amino acids. The V gene lost 3 bases and the J gene lost 0 bases, with 12 bases spanning the gap. Germline V lookup: CDR1 SEHNR, CDR2 FQNEAQ (reference sequence).

The gene calls are TRBV6-5 and TRBJ1-2; D is perhaps TRBD1 (6 bases). Germline lookup yields CDR1 MNHEY and CDR2 SVGAGI. The CDR3 spans 14 residues. V shed 10 bases and J shed 1 base, with 16 bases lying between them. In DNA, the CDR3 is TGTGCCACCCGACAGGCGAGGTATAACTATGGCTACACCTTC. It is translated as CATRQARYNYGYTF.

The chain links TRBV6-1 to TRBJ2-1; tentative D call: TRBD2 (5 bases). The V and J ends lost 8 bases and 0 bases respectively, with 11 bases between them. The CDR3 has 14 amino acids. Germline V gene data show CDR1 as MNHNS and CDR2 as SASEGT. This CDR3 reads CASEGGSSYNEQFF. The DNA of the CDR3 is TGTGCCAGCGAGGGTGGCAGCTCCTACAATGAGCAGTTCTTC.

The chain has TRBV5-6 and TRBJ2-4; 12 bases align to TRBD2. Per the germline V gene, CDR1 is SGHDT and CDR2 is YYEEEE. This CDR3 spans 16 amino acids. The junction had 8 bases not matched to a gene; V was cut back by 4 bases and J by 6 bases. The CDR3: CASSLVPTSGGNIQYF. The DNA of the CDR3 is TGTGCCAGCAGCCTCGTACCGACTAGCGGGGGAAACATTCAGTACTTC.

The chain joins TRBV2 to TRBJ2-1; tentative D call: TRBD2 (6 bases). The CDR3 totals 13 residues. Trimming shortened V by 6 bases and J by 5 bases, and 11 bases separated the two germline ends. Germline lookup yields CDR1 SNHLY and CDR2 FYNNEI. The chain's CDR3 is CASRAGSNNEQFF. The CDR3 DNA reads as TGTGCCAGCAGGGCGGGATCGAACAATGAGCAGTTCTTC.

In DNA, the CDR3 is TGTGCCAGCAGCGTACTCTCCGGGAACACAGATACGCAGTATTTT. Its translation: CASSVLSGNTDTQYF. The chain combines TRBV9 with TRBJ2-3; the D gene is possibly TRBD2 (5 bases). Germline V gives CDR1 SGDLS, CDR2 YYNGEE. There are 15 residues in the CDR3. Trimming shortened V by 1 base and J by 2 bases, and 11 bases separated the two germline ends. Full variable domain (outside the CDR3, taken from reference TRBV9 and TRBJ2-3): DSGVTQTPKHLITATGQRVTLRCSPRSGDLSVYWYQQSLDQGLQFLIQYYNGEERAKGNILERFSAQQFPDLHSELNLSSLELGDSALYFCASSVLSGNTDTQYFGPGTRLTVL.

A few counts support this clone. The chain combines TRBV30 with TRBJ2-3, with a weak D call TRBD2 (6 bases). In germline, CDR1 is GTSNPN, CDR2 SVGIG (reference sequence). V gave up 3 bases and J gave up 6 bases, with 10 bases separating them. The CDR3 covers 12 residues. In DNA, the CDR3 is TGTGCCTGGAGGGGGGGTGGTGATACGCAGTATTTT. Its protein product is CAWRGGGDTQYF.

The gene calls are TRBV12-5 and TRBJ2-1; 9 positions match TRBD1. Germline V CDR1 and CDR2: LGHNT, FRNRAP. The CDR3 extends over 15 amino acids. V was pared by 6 bases and J by 6 bases, with 9 bases of the junction left unmatched. This CDR3 reads CASGLGQGISNEQFF. The CDR3 DNA sequence: TGTGCTAGTGGCCTCGGACAGGGGATTAGCAATGAGCAGTTCTTC.

The CDR3: CASTRDPQTEAFF. CDR3 nucleotide sequence: TGTGCCAGCACAAGGGACCCCCAGACTGAAGCTTTCTTT. The gene calls are TRBV6-5 and TRBJ1-1; D perhaps matches TRBD1 (5 bases). The CDR3 consists of 13 residues. V dropped 7 bases and J dropped 5 bases, with 14 bases sitting between them. Germline loops: CDR1 MNHEY, CDR2 SVGAGI.

The chain links TRBV7-9 to TRBJ2-3, with D perhaps TRBD1 (7 bases). Germline V gene lookup returns CDR1 SEHNR and CDR2 FQNEAQ (reference sequence). Trimming removed 5 bases from V and 4 bases from J, with 19 bases in between. The CDR3 has 16 amino acids. The CDR3, as DNA: TGTGCCAGCAGCCTACCAGGCGGAGGGGGCCCAGATACGCAGTATTTT. It yields the protein CASSLPGGGGPDTQYF.

This chain links TRBV5-1 with TRBJ1-4, with TRBD1 matching over 11 bases. Germline V gene lookup returns CDR1 SGHRS and CDR2 YFSETQ. This CDR3 region has 14 residues. The V segment lost 0 bases and the J segment 12 bases; nucleotides outside the gene matches: 4. The CDR3 reads CASSLGRDRGELFF. CDR3 DNA sequence: TGCGCCAGCAGCTTGGGCAGGGACAGGGGGGAACTGTTTTTT.

The CDR3 region has the DNA TGCGCCAGCAGCCCCCCAGGTAGCACGGGTTACGAGCAGTACTTC. Amino acids: CASSPPGSTGYEQYF. V is TRBV5-1 and J is TRBJ2-7; D gene uncertain. Germline V gene sequence: CDR1 SGHRS, CDR2 YFSETQ. The V end lost 4 bases, the J end lost 4 bases, and 18 bases lay between the germline ends. The CDR3 is made up of 15 amino acids.

The V gene is TRBV5-1, the J gene TRBJ2-3; tentatively, D is TRBD1 or TRBD2 (6 bases each). Germline V lookup: CDR1 SGHRS, CDR2 YFSETQ. The V end lost 0 bases, the J end lost 6 bases, and 14 bases lay between the germline ends. This CDR3 contains 15 residues. CDR3 sequence reads: CASSLEVGGLDTQYF. DNA of the CDR3: TGCGCCAGCAGCTTGGAGGTAGGGGGGTTGGATACGCAGTATTTT.

The chain uses TRBV11-3 and TRBJ2-2, with a possible D match to TRBD1 (6 bases). CDR3 length equals 15 residues. Germline CDR1 and CDR2: SGHNT and YENEEA. V shed 3 bases and J shed 5 bases, with 13 bases lying between them. The CDR3 protein is CASSLGAHGTGELFF. DNA for the CDR3: TGTGCCAGCAGCTTGGGGGCCCACGGGACCGGGGAGCTGTTTTTT.

The chain is built from TRBV5-1 and TRBJ2-2; D is unclear. From germline, CDR1 is SGHRS and CDR2 YFSETQ. V was trimmed by 4 bases and J by 7 bases, leaving 23 bases between them. This CDR3 spans 17 amino acids. CDR3 residues: CASSIQGPSLFDGELFF. CDR3 DNA sequence: TGCGCCAGCAGCATCCAAGGTCCTTCCCTGTTTGACGGGGAGCTGTTTTTT.

The chain has TRBV5-4 and TRBJ2-2, with unresolved D. CDR1 is SGHNT, CDR2 YYREEE, per germline (reference sequence). This CDR3 region has 11 residues. Trimming took 2 bases from V and 8 from J, leaving 4 bases between them. The CDR3 sequence is CASSLAGELFF. The CDR3 bases are TGTGCCAGCAGCTTAGCGGGGGAGCTGTTTTTT.